This T cell receptor beta chain stems from a study of blood T cell repertoires in COVID-19. The assay was immunoSEQ multiplex PCR, and TCRdb's table has in-frame clones only and misses some. This table has approximately 71,000 clones, 80% to 90% appearing once. Germline V CDR1 and CDR2: SGHVS, FQNEAQ. The CDR3 has 14 amino acids. With 5 bases removed from V and 6 bases from J, the gap between germline ends came to 17 bases. Material for sequencing was peripheral blood. The sequence was obtained from a human donor in a cohort sampled during active COVID-19. The chain has TRBV7-8 and TRBJ2-7, with a possible D match to TRBD1 (5 bases). The CDR3 loop reads CASSPVQGRSEQYF. The CDR3 DNA is TGTGCCAGCAGCCCGGTCCAGGGTCGGTCCGAGCAGTACTTC.